This is a list of T cell receptor beta chains from one sample in a study of T cell repertoires in cytomegalovirus infection. TCRdb re-called the reads with MiXCR, one entry per CDR3 protein. The sample has hundreds of thousands of distinct CDR3 sequences; over 25% are singletons. Antigen specificity for these receptors is unknown. The sample was cultured CD8+ T cells from PBMCs, taken from culture after CMV antigen stimulation. Receptor source: a human donor in good health (CMV status not recorded). Some clones in this sample may be carry-over from other donors' samples. The CDR3 runs from the conserved cysteine through the conserved F or W. A D gene is named only where the DNA matches it firmly. The size entry is marked missing in some rows and otherwise reads once, few, many or a size class.

d_gene	v_gene	j_gene	abundance	CDR3nt	CDR3aa
TRBD1	TRBV7-9	TRBJ2-1	NA	TGTGCCAGCAGCGCCGGGACAGGGAAAAAAGATGAGCAGTTCTTC	CASSAGTGKKDEQFF
TRBD1	TRBV19	TRBJ1-3	few	TGTGCCAGTAGTATGGACAGGGGATTGGGAAACACCATATATTTT	CASSMDRGLGNTIYF
NA	TRBV15	TRBJ1-5	NA	TGTGCCACCAGGGTAGACAATCAGCCCCAGCATTTT	CATRVDNQPQHF
NA	TRBV7-8	TRBJ1-5	NA	TGTGCCAGCAGCCCTTGGGGAGATGATAGCAATCAGCCCCAGCATTTT	CASSPWGDDSNQPQHF
TRBD2	TRBV27	TRBJ2-3	NA	TGTGCCAGCAGCTTCACGGGACTAGCGGGGATCACAGATACGCAGTATTTT	CASSFTGLAGITDTQYF
TRBD1	TRBV28	TRBJ1-5	few	TGTGCCAGCAGTGCGGACAGGAGGGAAGGGATTCAGCCCCAGCATTTT	CASSADRREGIQPQHF
TRBD2	TRBV2	TRBJ2-1	once	TGTGCCAGCACTCTAGCGGGGGCCCCAGACCACAATGAGCAGTTCTTC	CASTLAGAPDHNEQFF
NA	TRBV4-3	TRBJ1-1	NA	TGCGCCAGCAGCCAAGATCAGCAGGAGACCCCGAACACTGAAGCTTTCTTT	CASSQDQQETPNTEAFF
NA	TRBV10-3	TRBJ2-7	NA	TGTGCCATCAGTGGGGTGGGGCATCTCTACGAGCAGTACTTC	CAISGVGHLYEQYF
NA	TRBV6-1	TRBJ2-5	NA	TGTGCCAGCAGTTCCCGGGGGCATTCTTGGTTAGCCCAAGAGACCCAGTACTTC	CASSSRGHSWLAQETQYF
TRBD2	TRBV20-1	TRBJ2-2	few	TGCAGTGCTACCCCCGGGACTAGCGCCGGGGAGCTGTTTTTT	CSATPGTSAGELFF
NA	TRBV12-3/TRBV12-4	TRBJ1-2	NA	TGTGCCAGCAGGGACAAAACAGGGACTAATTATGGCTACACCTTC	CASRDKTGTNYGYTF
NA	TRBV5-1	TRBJ2-3	NA	TGCGCCAGCAGCCCCCAGGGCGGGGCAGATACGCAGTATTTT	CASSPQGGADTQYF
TRBD1	TRBV29-1	TRBJ2-1	NA	TGCAGCGTTACAGGGGGTGTCAGAATCTCCTACAATGAGCAGTTCTTC	CSVTGGVRISYNEQFF
NA	TRBV2	TRBJ2-4	NA	TGTGCCAGCAGTCGGGGAGTCGAGGCCAAAAACATTCAGTACTTC	CASSRGVEAKNIQYF
TRBD1	TRBV19	TRBJ1-2	NA	TGTGCCAGTAGTATCCCAGGACAGGGACTTAGCAACTATGGCTACACCTTC	CASSIPGQGLSNYGYTF
NA	TRBV2	TRBJ2-5	NA	TGTGCCAGCAGTGAAAGCTCTAGCGACCAAGAGACCCAGTACTTC	CASSESSSDQETQYF
NA	TRBV19	TRBJ2-1	few	TGTGCCAGTAGTATAGGGGGGCCGGCCTACAATGAGCAGTTCTTC	CASSIGGPAYNEQFF